The 21 T cell receptor beta chains below were found in one sample sequenced in a study of beta chain features in type 1 diabetes. cDNA synthesis used the whole RNA isolate, giving expressed TCRB sequences. The repertoire was sequenced with immunoSEQ multiplex PCR; TCRdb's copy has only in-frame clones and lacks some. This table holds about 900,000 clones, 15% to 20% found once. The sequenced sample consisted of naive CD4+ T cells from blood. The receptors derive from a woman aged 18-29 years in good health.

The V and J genes are TRBV15 and TRBJ2-3; 10 bases are a match to TRBD2. The CDR3 has 14 residues. The trim removed 5 bases at V and 3 bases at J, leaving 2 bases unmatched. Germline CDR1 is LNHNV and CDR2 is YYDKDF (reference sequence). The CDR3 sequence is CATSSSGRTDTQYF. Written as DNA, the CDR3 is TGTGCCACCAGCTCTAGCGGGAGAACAGATACGCAGTATTTT.

As to this clone: At the DNA level, this CDR3 is encoded by other sequences in the same sample as well. The chain has TRBV18 and TRBJ2-7, with D unclear. V was shortened by 0 bases and J by 3 bases, with 6 bases between the two germline ends. Germline lookup yields CDR1 KGHSH and CDR2 LQKENI. The length of the CDR3 is 13 residues. The CDR3 nucleotides are TGTGCCAGCTCACCACCTTCCAACTACGAGCAGTACTTC. Translated, it gives CASSPPSNYEQYF.

The chain combines TRBV10-3 with TRBJ2-5; D is uncertain. The end of the DNA is better explained by TRBJ2-7, so the J call may be wrong. The CDR3 contains 12 residues. Germline lookup yields CDR1 ENHRY and CDR2 SYGVKD. CDR3 sequence reads: CAISRPDGEQYF. The CDR3 DNA follows: TGTGCCATCAGTAGACCAGACGGCGAGCAGTACTTC.

This chain connects TRBV7-3 to TRBJ2-3; D is undetermined. The V end lost 4 bases, the J end lost 2 bases, and 7 bases lay between the germline ends. This CDR3 is built from 13 residues. Germline V gene lookup returns CDR1 SGHTA and CDR2 FQGTGA. CDR3 sequence reads: CASSSSYTDTQYF. DNA for the CDR3: TGTGCCAGCAGCTCCTCCTACACAGATACGCAGTATTTT.

In regard to this clone: The junction shows a germline mismatch at one end, possibly a read error. The CDR3 DNA is TGTGCCATCAGTGACCCCGGACAGGGACACGGCTACGCCTTC. This codes for CAISDPGQGHGYAF. The gene calls are TRBV10-3 and TRBJ1-2; 8 bases are shared with TRBD1. CDR3 length equals 14 residues. Germline lookup yields CDR1 ENHRY and CDR2 SYGVKD.

CDR3 in amino acids: CASSLAKGSKNIQYF. The CDR3 bases are TGTGCCAGCAGCTTAGCGAAAGGATCCAAAAACATTCAGTACTTC. The rearrangement uses TRBV7-2 and TRBJ2-4; no reliable D call. The CDR3 extends over 15 amino acids. Germline CDR1 reads SGHTA; CDR2 reads FQGNSA. Trimming left V 0 bases short and J 2 bases short, with 8 bases between.

The table lists this clone with a count of one. This rearrangement joins TRBV6-5 to TRBJ1-1; possibly TRBD1 for D (6 bases). The germline V and J ends were trimmed by 7 bases and 6 bases, with 15 bases remaining between them. Germline V CDR1 and CDR2: MNHEY, SVGAGI. The CDR3 is 13 amino acids. This CDR3 reads CASTTGSTAEAFF. CDR3 coding DNA: TGTGCCAGCACTACAGGGTCGACCGCTGAAGCTTTCTTT.

The sample holds a few counts of this clone. The chain combines TRBV5-4 with TRBJ2-2, with D possibly matching TRBD2 (6 bases). Trimming left V 4 bases short and J 0 bases short, with 13 bases between. The CDR3 has 16 amino acids. Germline V gene data show CDR1 as SGHNT and CDR2 as YYREEE (reference sequence). This CDR3 is CASSRQLAPNTGELFF. DNA of the CDR3: TGTGCCAGCAGCCGTCAACTAGCCCCGAACACCGGGGAGCTGTTTTTT.

The V and J genes are TRBV4-3 and TRBJ1-5; D gene uncertain. The CDR3 contains 14 residues. V lost 0 bases and J lost 4, with 7 bases in between. Germline V gives CDR1 LGHNA, CDR2 YSLEER. CDR3 in DNA: TGCGCCAGCAGCCAAGACCAAGGGAATCAGCCCCAGCATTTT. As protein: CASSQDQGNQPQHF.

V gene TRBV7-2 combines with J gene TRBJ2-5; TRBD1 might be the D (6 bases). Per the germline V gene, CDR1 is SGHTA and CDR2 is FQGNSA. This CDR3 contains 14 residues. V dropped 3 bases and J dropped 2 bases, with 10 bases sitting between them. For the CDR3, the DNA is TGTGCCAGCAGCTTCCAGGGGATGCAAGAGACCCAGTACTTC. It is translated as CASSFQGMQETQYF.

This clone was detected a few times. The chain carries TRBV28 and TRBJ2-5; no definite D call. Between the trimmed V and J ends, which lost 3 bases and 5 bases, there was a span of 7 bases. The CDR3 sequence is 12 residues long. Germline CDR1 is MDHEN and CDR2 is SYDVKM. The CDR3 is CASSFSRETQYF. In DNA, the CDR3 is TGTGCCAGCAGTTTCTCCCGGGAGACCCAGTACTTC.

This clone was observed a handful of times. The gene calls are TRBV7-8 and TRBJ2-5; D is possibly TRBD1 (6 bases). The CDR3 extends over 14 amino acids. Per germline, CDR1 SGHVS and CDR2 FQNEAQ. With 2 bases removed from V and 4 bases from J, the gap between germline ends came to 11 bases. The CDR3 sequence is CASSLYQGSETQYF. The DNA of the CDR3 is TGTGCCAGCAGCTTATATCAGGGGTCAGAGACCCAGTACTTC. The variable domain in full, completed from reference TRBV7-8 and TRBJ2-5, reads GAGVSQSPRYKVAKRGQDVALRCDPISGHVSLFWYQQALGQGPEFLTYFQNEAQLDKSGLPSDRFFAERPEGSVSTLKIQRTQQEDSAVYLCASSLYQGSETQYFGPGTRLLVL.

The chain carries TRBV5-1 and TRBJ2-2; 12 bases line up with TRBD2. Germline CDR1 reads SGHRS; CDR2 reads YFSETQ. There are 15 residues in the CDR3. With 4 bases clipped from V and 6 bases from J, the junction kept 4 bases outside the gene matches. CDR3 amino acids: CASSPGLAGPGELFF. CDR3 nucleotide sequence: TGCGCCAGCAGCCCAGGACTAGCGGGGCCCGGGGAGCTGTTTTTT.

This clone turned up a few times. This chain uses TRBV9 with TRBJ2-3, with unresolved D. Germline CDR1 reads SGDLS; CDR2 reads YYNGEE. V lost 3 bases to trimming and J lost 0 bases, with 8 bases between them. The CDR3 contains 14 residues. Here the CDR3 reads CASSGDGSTDTQYF. Written as DNA, the CDR3 is TGTGCCAGCAGCGGCGACGGGAGCACAGATACGCAGTATTTT.

This clone occurred a few times. The V gene is TRBV15, the J gene TRBJ2-3; no reliable D call. Germline lookup yields CDR1 LNHNV and CDR2 YYDKDF (reference sequence). This CDR3 comprises 15 residues. V was cut by 3 bases and J by 2 bases, with 12 bases left in between. The CDR3 DNA is TGTGCCACCAGCAGGGCGCAGGATACCACAGATACGCAGTATTTT. Its protein product is CATSRAQDTTDTQYF.

V and J are TRBV23-1 and TRBJ2-7; 9 nucleotides line up with TRBD1. TRBV23-1 belongs to the ORF category, with a function that is uncertain. V shed 2 bases and J 3 bases; nucleotides not matched to a gene: 5. This CDR3 comprises 15 residues. The CDR3 coding sequence is TGCGCCAGCAGTCAACCGGACAGGGGCAACTACGAGCAGTACTTC. Its protein product is CASSQPDRGNYEQYF.

This clone occurred a few times. V gene TRBV7-9 combines with J gene TRBJ2-3, with TRBD2 identical over 13 bases. The CDR3 sequence is 18 residues long. Germline V gene data show CDR1 as SEHNR and CDR2 as FQNEAQ (reference sequence). V lost 0 bases and J lost 7; bases outside the gene matches: 10. The CDR3 nucleotides read TGTGCCAGCAGCTTAGCCAACCCCGGGACTAGCGGGAAGAATACGCAGTATTTT. The encoded protein is CASSLANPGTSGKNTQYF.

This clone was seen only a few times. V is TRBV9 and J is TRBJ2-7, with unresolved D. Looked up from germline, CDR1 is SGDLS and CDR2 is YYNGEE. The CDR3 has 15 amino acids. Trimming removed 0 bases at V and 0 bases at J, with 10 bases between. The CDR3 protein is CASSVGASNSYEQYF. CDR3 nucleotides: TGTGCCAGCAGCGTAGGAGCCAGCAACTCCTACGAGCAGTACTTC. The variable domain in full, completed from reference TRBV9 and TRBJ2-7, reads DSGVTQTPKHLITATGQRVTLRCSPRSGDLSVYWYQQSLDQGLQFLIQYYNGEERAKGNILERFSAQQFPDLHSELNLSSLELGDSALYFCASSVGASNSYEQYFGPGTRLTVT.

The CDR3 reads CASSLDGMKTQYF. The DNA for the CDR3 is TGTGCCAGCAGCTTAGATGGTATGAAGACCCAGTACTTC. The chain links TRBV7-2 to TRBJ2-5; D is ambiguous. The CDR3 consists of 13 residues. Germline V gene data show CDR1 as SGHTA and CDR2 as FQGNSA. Trimming left V 1 base short and J 6 bases short, with 9 bases between.

This clone was seen a handful of times. The V gene is TRBV10-3, the J gene TRBJ2-6, with a possible D match to TRBD1 (5 bases). The V and J ends lost 6 bases and 0 bases respectively, with 15 bases between them. The length of the CDR3 is 17 residues. Germline-derived CDR1 and CDR2 are ENHRY and SYGVKD. The CDR3 here is CAISFRVARSGANVLTF. The DNA for the CDR3 is TGTGCCATCAGCTTCAGGGTCGCCCGCTCTGGGGCCAACGTCCTGACTTTC.

The genes are TRBV4-2 and TRBJ2-7; D not certain. The germline V gene encodes CDR1 LGHNA and CDR2 YNFKEQ. This CDR3 spans 15 amino acids. V was cut by 4 bases and J by 3 bases, with 16 bases left in between. CDR3 nucleotide sequence: TGTGCCAGCAGCCTTTTTACCGACAAGGACTACGAGCAGTACTTC. Translated, it gives CASSLFTDKDYEQYF.